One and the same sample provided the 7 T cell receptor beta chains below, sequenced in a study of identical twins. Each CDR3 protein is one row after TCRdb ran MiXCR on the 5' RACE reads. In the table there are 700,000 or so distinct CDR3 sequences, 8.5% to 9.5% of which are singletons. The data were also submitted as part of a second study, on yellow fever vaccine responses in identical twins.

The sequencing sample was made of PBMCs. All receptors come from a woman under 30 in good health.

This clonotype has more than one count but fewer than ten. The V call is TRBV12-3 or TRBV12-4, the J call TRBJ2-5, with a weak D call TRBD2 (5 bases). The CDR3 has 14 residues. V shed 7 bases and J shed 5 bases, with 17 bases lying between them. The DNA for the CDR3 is TGTGCCAGCACCATCACCCGGGGTTCGGAGACCCAGTACTTC. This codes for CASTITRGSETQYF.

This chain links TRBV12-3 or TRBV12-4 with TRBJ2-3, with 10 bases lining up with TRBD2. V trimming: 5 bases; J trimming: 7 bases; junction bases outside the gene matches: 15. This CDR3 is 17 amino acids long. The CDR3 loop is CASSRGSGGATGNTQYF. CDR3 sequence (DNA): TGTGCCAGCAGTCGGGGGAGCGGGGGGGCGACGGGGAATACGCAGTATTTT.

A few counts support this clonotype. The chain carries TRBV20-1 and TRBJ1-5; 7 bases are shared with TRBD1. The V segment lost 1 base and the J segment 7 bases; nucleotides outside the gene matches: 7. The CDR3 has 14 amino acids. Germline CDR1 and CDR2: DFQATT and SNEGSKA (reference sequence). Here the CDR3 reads CSARVGQGEQPQHF. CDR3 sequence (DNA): TGCAGTGCTAGAGTGGGTCAGGGGGAACAGCCCCAGCATTTT.

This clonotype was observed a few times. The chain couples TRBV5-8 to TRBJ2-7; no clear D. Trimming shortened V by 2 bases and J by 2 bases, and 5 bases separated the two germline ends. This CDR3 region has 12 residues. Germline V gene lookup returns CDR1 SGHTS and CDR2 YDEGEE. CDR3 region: CASSFVTYEQYF. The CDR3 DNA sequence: TGTGCCAGCAGCTTTGTGACCTACGAGCAGTACTTC.

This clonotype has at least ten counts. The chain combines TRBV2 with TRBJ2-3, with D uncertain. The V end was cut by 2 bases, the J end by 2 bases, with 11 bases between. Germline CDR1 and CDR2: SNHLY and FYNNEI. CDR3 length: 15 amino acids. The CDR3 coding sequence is TGTGCCAGCAGTGAATTGGGCAGCCCCACAGATACGCAGTATTTT. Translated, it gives CASSELGSPTDTQYF.

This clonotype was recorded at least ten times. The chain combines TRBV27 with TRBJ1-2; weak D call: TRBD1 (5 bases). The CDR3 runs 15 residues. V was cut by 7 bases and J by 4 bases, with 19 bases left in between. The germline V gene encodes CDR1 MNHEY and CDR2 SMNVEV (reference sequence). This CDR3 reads CASTVSPQGTYGYTF. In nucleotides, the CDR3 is TGTGCCAGCACTGTTTCGCCTCAGGGTACCTATGGCTACACCTTC.

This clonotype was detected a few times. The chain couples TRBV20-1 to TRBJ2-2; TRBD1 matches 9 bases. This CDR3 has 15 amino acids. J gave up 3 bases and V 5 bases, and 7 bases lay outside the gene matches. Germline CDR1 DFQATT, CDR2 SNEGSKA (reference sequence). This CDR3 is CSAAPRTGDTGELFF. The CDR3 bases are TGCAGTGCTGCCCCACGGACAGGGGACACCGGGGAGCTGTTTTTT.